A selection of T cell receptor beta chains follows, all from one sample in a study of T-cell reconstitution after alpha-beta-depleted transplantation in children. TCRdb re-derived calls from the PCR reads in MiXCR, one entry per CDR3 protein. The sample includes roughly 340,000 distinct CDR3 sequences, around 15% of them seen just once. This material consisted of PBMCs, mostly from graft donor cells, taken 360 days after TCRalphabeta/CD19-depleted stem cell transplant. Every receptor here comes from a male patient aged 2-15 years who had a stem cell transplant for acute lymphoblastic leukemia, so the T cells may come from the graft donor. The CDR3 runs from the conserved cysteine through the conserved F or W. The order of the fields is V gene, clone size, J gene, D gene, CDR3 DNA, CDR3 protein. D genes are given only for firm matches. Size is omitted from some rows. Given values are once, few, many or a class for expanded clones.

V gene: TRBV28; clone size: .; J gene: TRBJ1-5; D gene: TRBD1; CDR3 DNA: TGTGCCAGCAGTCCAGACAGGGATCAGCCCCAGCATTTT; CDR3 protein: CASSPDRDQPQHF
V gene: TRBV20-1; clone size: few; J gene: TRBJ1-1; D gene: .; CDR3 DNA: TGCAGTGCTAGAGATGCCGGCGGTGTTTACACTGAAGCTTTCTTT; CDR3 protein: CSARDAGGVYTEAFF
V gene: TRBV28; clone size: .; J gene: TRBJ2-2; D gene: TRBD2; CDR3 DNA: TGTGCCAGCAGCCCGATGCCCGTAGCGGGAGTGATCACCGGGGAGCTGTTTTTT; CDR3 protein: CASSPMPVAGVITGELFF
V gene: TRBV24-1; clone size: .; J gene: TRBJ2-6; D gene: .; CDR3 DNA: TGTGCCACCCCAGGCAGGGATCGGCCATCTGGGGCCAACGTCCTGACTTTC; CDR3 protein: CATPGRDRPSGANVLTF
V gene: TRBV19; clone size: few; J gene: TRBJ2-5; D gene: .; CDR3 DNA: TGTGCCAGTAGTATCCGGGAAGAGGAGACCCAGTACTTC; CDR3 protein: CASSIREEETQYF
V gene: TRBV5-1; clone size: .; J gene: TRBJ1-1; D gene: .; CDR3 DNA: TGCGCCAGCAGCTCCAGACCGAACACTGAAGCTTTCTTT; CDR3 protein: CASSSRPNTEAFF
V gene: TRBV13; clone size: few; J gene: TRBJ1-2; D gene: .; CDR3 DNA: TGTGCCAGCAGCTTAGGCCCGGGGGAGAACTATGGCTACACCTTC; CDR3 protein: CASSLGPGENYGYTF
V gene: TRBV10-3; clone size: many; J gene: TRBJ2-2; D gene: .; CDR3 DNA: TGTGCCATCAGTCCGGGCACCGGGGAGCTGTTTTTT; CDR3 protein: CAISPGTGELFF
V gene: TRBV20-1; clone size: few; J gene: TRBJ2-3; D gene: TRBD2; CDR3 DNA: TGCAGTGCAGAGCGCAGCGGGAGGACGTATACGCAGTATTTT; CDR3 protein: CSAERSGRTYTQYF
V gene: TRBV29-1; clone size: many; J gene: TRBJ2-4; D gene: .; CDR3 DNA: TGCAGCGTGATAGACTGGGAAGAAAACATTCAGTACTTC; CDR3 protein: CSVIDWEENIQYF
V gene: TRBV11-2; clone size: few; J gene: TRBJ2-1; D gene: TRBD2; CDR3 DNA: TGTGCCAGCAGCTTAGGGGTCCCACTAGCGGGAGGGCCCTACAATGAGCAGTTCTTC; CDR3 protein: CASSLGVPLAGGPYNEQFF
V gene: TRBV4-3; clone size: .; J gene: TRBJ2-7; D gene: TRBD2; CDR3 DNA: TGCGCCAGCAGCCCGGGACTAGCCTCCGAGCAGTACTTC; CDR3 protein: CASSPGLASEQYF
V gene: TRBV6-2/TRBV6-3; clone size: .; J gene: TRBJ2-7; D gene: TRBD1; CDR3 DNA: TGTGCCAGCAGTTACGGGGACAGAGAGAAGTACTTC; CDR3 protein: CASSYGDREKYF